This TCR beta chain was observed in a study of blood T cell repertoires in COVID-19 (dated by TCRdb to 2019 to 2021). Some background on the complete study: The collaborator samples originated in the United States, Italy and Spain and spanned the acute and convalescent phases of COVID-19. The material from the prospective study consisted of cDNA or gDNA derived from T cells, B-cell-depleted T cells, or PBMCs. Subjects who had been exposed to COVID-19, were actively infected with it, or had recovered from it provided the deeply sampled blood TCRbeta repertoires that made up the dataset. The repertoires were released in a freely available public database meant as a resource for research on the immune response to SARS-CoV-2. The samples were drawn from the first 160 participants of the ongoing ImmuneRACE study and from 950 to 1,500 subjects provided by 6 global collaborators. The sample metadata nearly always contained a de-identified subject ID, COVID-19 status, age in years and sex. Where HLA class I and class II types were available, the types were taken from metadata supplied by the sample provider, not from assay-based typing. Summary of the overall study and its limitations: How much clinical and demographic metadata was included differed by source and by participant, and the metadata was provided uncurated.

Taken from cysteine to phenylalanine, the CDR3 has 15 residues. The DNA shown is the 45-base CDR3, in frame from base 1. From the germline V gene, CDR1 is SGHTA and CDR2 is FQGNSA. V has 5 bases trimmed and J has 5 bases trimmed; junction bases matching no gene number 7. This clone came up a few times. It lacks a known antigen. Per-base qualities were not stored, and no clone one base away is much larger. TCRbeta CDR3 regions were amplified from genomic DNA by means of the immunoSEQ Assay, a bias-controlled multiplex PCR. On the authors' methods: Nucleated cell counts per sample were estimated from amplification of reference gene primers within the assay. To quantify the absolute abundance of each unique TCRbeta CDR3 rearrangement, sequence reads were collapsed and filtered. For each sample, productive Simpson clonality was calculated by taking the square root of Simpson's diversity index across productive rearrangements. This is the immuneACCESS table as TCRdb keeps it, with only in-frame sequences that have V and J called. A part of the clones is gone; compared with another copy, unresolved V genes explain less than half, and the rest is unexplained. V, J and clone size are those of that table, while D and trimming were read from the DNA. For this sample the table gives a few hundred thousand clones, of which approximately 85% were detected only once. The ten top clones hold 1.6% of the sample.

The collaborating institutions used their own protocols to collect whole blood in K2EDTA tubes. For TCRbeta analysis, collaborators shipped samples in one of three forms: frozen whole blood, isolated PBMCs, or DNA extracted from either of those sample types. Sequencing was done on a sample of peripheral blood. The clonotype was recovered from a woman between 50 and 59 years old with acute or convalescent COVID-19. This sequence uses TRBV7-2 and TRBJ2-2, with 8 junctional bases fitting TRBD2. The CDR3: CASSLSGSRTGELFF. The DNA sequence reads TGTGCCAGCAGCCTCAGCGGGAGTCGGACCGGGGAGCTGTTTTTT.